This T cell receptor (beta chain) is drawn from a study of blood T cell repertoires in COVID-19. Study as a whole: PBMCs, B-cell-depleted T cells, or T cells were the source of the cDNA or gDNA that made up the material.

Original processing notes: Reference gene primer amplification yielded estimated nucleated cell counts. Data came from immunoSEQ multiplex PCR; TCRdb stores just in-frame clones and leaves some out. The D gene and trimming were derived from the DNA, and the V and J assignments and clone size from that table. The sample shows fewer than 90,000 clones, about 80% of them seen only once. CDR3 length equals 13 residues. V shed 3 bases, J shed 8 bases, and the junction held 3 bases outside the gene matches. CDR1 LNHDA and CDR2 SQIVND come from the germline V gene (reference sequence). This chain links TRBV19 with TRBJ1-2; 10 positions match TRBD1. Sequenced input: peripheral blood. This receptor was taken from a man over 45 with acute or convalescent COVID-19. DNA for the CDR3: TGTGCCAGTAGTATCGGACAGGGGGACGGCTACACCTTC. Translating it yields CASSIGQGDGYTF.